The 11 T cell receptor beta chains below all came from one sample that was sequenced in a study of PD-L1 blockade in urothelial cancer. Using immunoSEQ multiplex PCR, the repertoire was profiled, and TCRdb retains in-frame clones only, with some absent. The repertoire holds about 50,000 clones, with about 85% as singletons. The source material was PBMCs, sampled around atezolizumab (anti-PD-L1) treatment. Receptors originate from a man aged 55 to 70 with urothelial cancer.

V gene TRBV7-8 combines with J gene TRBJ2-1; D might be TRBD2 (7 bases). Per the germline V gene, CDR1 is SGHVS and CDR2 is FQNEAQ. The CDR3 is made up of 14 amino acids. V was trimmed by 0 bases and J by 8 bases, leaving 11 bases between them. In nucleotides, the CDR3 is TGTGCCAGCAGCTTAGCGGGGGGGCCCTATGAGCAGTTCTTC. Its translation: CASSLAGGPYEQFF.

J is TRBJ1-2 and V is TRBV6-6, with D perhaps matching TRBD1 (5 bases). V was clipped by 6 bases and J by 0 bases, with 11 bases between them. Per the germline V gene, CDR1 is MNHNY and CDR2 is SVGAGI (reference sequence). The CDR3 length is 14 residues. The CDR3 loop is CASRRDLANYGYTF. The CDR3 DNA reads TGTGCCAGCAGGAGGGACTTGGCTAACTATGGCTACACCTTC.

The chain carries TRBV7-9 and TRBJ2-3; tentatively, D is TRBD1 (6 bases). Germline V gives CDR1 SEHNR, CDR2 FQNEAQ (reference sequence). The CDR3 length is 15 residues. V was shortened by 4 bases and J by 2 bases, with 13 bases between the two germline ends. The CDR3 spells CASSYGQTTTDTQYF. DNA for the CDR3: TGTGCCAGCAGCTACGGACAGACAACCACAGATACGCAGTATTTT.

This clone was observed once. V is TRBV6-5 and J is TRBJ2-5, with TRBD1 matching over 7 bases. Per the germline V gene, CDR1 is MNHEY and CDR2 is SVGAGI. This CDR3 region has 14 residues. The ends lost 6 bases at V and 7 bases at J; junction bases unmatched: 11. DNA of the CDR3: TGTGCCAGCAGGGCACAGGGGATCCTGGGGACCCAGTACTTC. Its protein is CASRAQGILGTQYF.

The V gene is TRBV18, the J gene TRBJ2-3, with D tentatively TRBD2 (5 bases). There are 15 residues in the CDR3. Trimming removed 2 bases at V and 3 bases at J, with 12 bases between. Germline lookup yields CDR1 KGHSH and CDR2 LQKENI. The CDR3 region is CASSPGLEGTDTQYF. As DNA, the CDR3 is TGTGCCAGCTCACCAGGGCTAGAGGGAACAGATACGCAGTATTTT.

This chain uses TRBV9 with TRBJ2-3; 9 bases match TRBD1. This CDR3 has 19 amino acids. Germline loops: CDR1 SGDLS, CDR2 YYNGEE. V shed 0 bases and J 6 bases; nucleotides not matched to a gene: 17. CDR3 in amino acids: CASSVGGQGRSARIDTQYF. CDR3 nucleotide sequence: TGTGCCAGCAGCGTAGGGGGACAGGGACGCTCCGCTCGGATTGATACGCAGTATTTT.

The rearrangement joins TRBV28 to TRBJ2-3; possibly TRBD1 for D (6 bases). The CDR3 totals 15 residues. The V end was cut by 2 bases, the J end by 4 bases, with 13 bases between. CDR1 is MDHEN, CDR2 SYDVKM, per germline. The CDR3 protein is CASSLGGLRADTQYF. The CDR3, as DNA: TGTGCCAGCAGTTTAGGGGGCCTGAGAGCAGATACGCAGTATTTT.

The chain is built from TRBV5-1 and TRBJ1-1, with 12 bases fitting TRBD1. Per the germline V gene, CDR1 is SGHRS and CDR2 is YFSETQ. The CDR3 runs 19 residues. V gave up 3 bases and J gave up 4 bases; unmatched junction bases: 16. The CDR3 region is CASSSTIPGQGALSTEAFF. In DNA form, the CDR3 reads TGCGCCAGCAGCTCAACTATTCCGGGACAGGGGGCCCTCAGCACTGAAGCTTTCTTT.

The V and J genes are TRBV13 and TRBJ2-7; TRBD1 aligns across 11 bases. The CDR3 has 14 amino acids. Germline V gives CDR1 PRHDT, CDR2 FYEKMQ (reference sequence). J lost 2 bases, V lost 5 bases, and 2 bases had no gene match. DNA for the CDR3: TGTGCCAGCAGCACGGGACAGGGGGCCTACGAGCAGTACTTC. Its protein is CASSTGQGAYEQYF.

The chain carries TRBV19 and TRBJ2-5; 14 bases map to TRBD2. V shed 6 bases and J 4 bases; nucleotides not matched to a gene: 10. The CDR3 extends over 17 amino acids. CDR1 is LNHDA and CDR2 is SQIVND in the germline V gene (reference sequence). The CDR3 sequence is CASSRTDGLAGGETQYF. The CDR3 bases are TGTGCCAGTAGCCGGACAGATGGACTAGCGGGGGGAGAGACCCAGTACTTC.

The CDR3 DNA is TGCGCCAGCAGCTTGGGTAGCGGGGTAGGGGAAGATACGCAGTATTTT. This codes for CASSLGSGVGEDTQYF. This chain joins TRBV5-1 and TRBJ2-3; 8 bases are a match to TRBD2. The CDR3 contains 16 residues. J gave up 5 bases and V 0 bases, and 8 bases lay outside the gene matches. CDR1 SGHRS and CDR2 YFSETQ come from the germline V gene.